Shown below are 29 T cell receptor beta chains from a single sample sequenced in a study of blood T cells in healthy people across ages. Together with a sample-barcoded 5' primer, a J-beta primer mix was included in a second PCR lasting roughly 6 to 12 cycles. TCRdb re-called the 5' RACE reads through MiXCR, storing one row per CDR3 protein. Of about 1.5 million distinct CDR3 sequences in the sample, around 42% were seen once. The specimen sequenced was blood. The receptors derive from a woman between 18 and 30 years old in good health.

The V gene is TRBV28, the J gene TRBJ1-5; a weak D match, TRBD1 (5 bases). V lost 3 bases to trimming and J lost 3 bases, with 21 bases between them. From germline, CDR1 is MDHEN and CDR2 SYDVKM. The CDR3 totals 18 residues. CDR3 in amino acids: CASSLGWLGRANNQPQHF. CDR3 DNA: TGTGCCAGCAGTTTGGGTTGGTTGGGCAGGGCGAACAATCAGCCCCAGCATTTT. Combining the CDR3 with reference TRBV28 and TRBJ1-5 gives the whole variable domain DVKVTQSSRYLVKRTGEKVFLECVQDMDHENMFWYRQDPGLGLRLIYFSYDVKMKEKGDIPEGYSVSREKKERFSLILESASTNQTSMYLCASSLGWLGRANNQPQHFGDGTRLSIL.

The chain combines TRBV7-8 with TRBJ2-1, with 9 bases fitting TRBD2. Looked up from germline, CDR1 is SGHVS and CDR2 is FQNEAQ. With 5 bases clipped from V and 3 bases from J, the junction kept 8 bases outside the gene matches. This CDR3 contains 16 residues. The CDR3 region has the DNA TGTGCCAGCAGCACGTTATCTAGCGGGGTCTACAATGAGCAGTTCTTC. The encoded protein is CASSTLSSGVYNEQFF.

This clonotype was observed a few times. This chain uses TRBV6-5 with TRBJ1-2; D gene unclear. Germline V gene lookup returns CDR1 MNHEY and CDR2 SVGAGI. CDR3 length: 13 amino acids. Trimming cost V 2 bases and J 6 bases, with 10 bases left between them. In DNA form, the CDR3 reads TGTGCCAGCAGTTACGGTCCCGGGGATGGCTACACCTTC. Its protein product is CASSYGPGDGYTF.

The CDR3 sequence: CSASIGGTEAFF. The CDR3 DNA reads as TGCAGTGCTTCGATCGGGGGCACTGAAGCTTTCTTT. This rearrangement joins TRBV20-1 to TRBJ1-1; TRBD1 is a possible D gene (5 bases). The CDR3 contains 12 residues. Germline-derived CDR1 and CDR2 are DFQATT and SNEGSKA (reference sequence). The V end lost 5 bases, the J end lost 4 bases, and 11 bases lay between the germline ends.

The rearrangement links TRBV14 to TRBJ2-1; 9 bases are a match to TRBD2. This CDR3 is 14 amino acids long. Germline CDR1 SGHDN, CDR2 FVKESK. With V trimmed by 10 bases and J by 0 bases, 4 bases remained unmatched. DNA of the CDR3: TGTGCCACTAGCGGGATAGGCTCCTACAATGAGCAGTTCTTC. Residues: CATSGIGSYNEQFF.

CDR3 coding DNA: TGTGCCAGCATGGTTAGGGCCGATTCCTACAATGAGCAGTTCTTC. Translating it yields CASMVRADSYNEQFF. The chain joins TRBV6-5 to TRBJ2-1; D remains unclear. Germline V gene lookup returns CDR1 MNHEY and CDR2 SVGAGI. CDR3 length: 15 amino acids. V gave up 7 bases and J gave up 1 base, with 14 bases separating them.

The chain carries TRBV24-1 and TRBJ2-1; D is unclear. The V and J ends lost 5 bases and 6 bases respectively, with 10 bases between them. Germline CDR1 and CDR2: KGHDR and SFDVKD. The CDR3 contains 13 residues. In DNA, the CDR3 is TGTGCCACCAGTGGCGACACACGCAATGAGCAGTTCTTC. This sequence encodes CATSGDTRNEQFF.

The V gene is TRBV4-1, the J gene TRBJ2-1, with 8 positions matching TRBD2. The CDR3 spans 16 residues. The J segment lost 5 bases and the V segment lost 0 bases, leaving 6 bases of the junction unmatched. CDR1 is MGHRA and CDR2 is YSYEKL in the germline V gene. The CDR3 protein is CASSQEGLARHNEQFF. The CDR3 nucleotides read TGCGCCAGCAGCCAAGAAGGACTAGCTAGACACAATGAGCAGTTCTTC.

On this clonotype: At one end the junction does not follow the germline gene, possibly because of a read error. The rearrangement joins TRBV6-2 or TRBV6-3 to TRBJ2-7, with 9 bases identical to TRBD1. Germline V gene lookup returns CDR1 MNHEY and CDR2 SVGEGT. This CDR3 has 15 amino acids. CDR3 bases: TGTGCCGGCAGTCCGGACAGGGGAAGATCCTACGAGCAGTACTTC. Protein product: CAGSPDRGRSYEQYF.

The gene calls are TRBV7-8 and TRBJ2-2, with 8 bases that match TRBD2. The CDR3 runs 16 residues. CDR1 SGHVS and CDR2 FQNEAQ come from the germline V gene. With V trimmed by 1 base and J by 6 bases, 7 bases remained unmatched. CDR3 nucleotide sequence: TGTGCCAGCAGCTTAGTTAACGGGGGGGTCGCCGGGGAGCTGTTTTTT. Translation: CASSLVNGGVAGELFF. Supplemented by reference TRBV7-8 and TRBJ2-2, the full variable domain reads GAGVSQSPRYKVAKRGQDVALRCDPISGHVSLFWYQQALGQGPEFLTYFQNEAQLDKSGLPSDRFFAERPEGSVSTLKIQRTQQEDSAVYLCASSLVNGGVAGELFFGEGSRLTVL.

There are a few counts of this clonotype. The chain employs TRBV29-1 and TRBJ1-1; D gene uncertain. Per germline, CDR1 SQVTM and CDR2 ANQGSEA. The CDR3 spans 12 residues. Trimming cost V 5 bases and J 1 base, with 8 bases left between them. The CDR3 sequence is CSVSTSNTEAFF. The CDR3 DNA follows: TGCAGCGTTTCTACATCGAACACTGAAGCTTTCTTT.

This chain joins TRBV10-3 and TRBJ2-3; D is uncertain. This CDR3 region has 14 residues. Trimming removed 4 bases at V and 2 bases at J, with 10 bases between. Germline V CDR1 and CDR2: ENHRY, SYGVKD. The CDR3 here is CAISGGPNTDTQYF. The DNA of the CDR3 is TGTGCCATCAGTGGTGGGCCGAACACAGATACGCAGTATTTT.

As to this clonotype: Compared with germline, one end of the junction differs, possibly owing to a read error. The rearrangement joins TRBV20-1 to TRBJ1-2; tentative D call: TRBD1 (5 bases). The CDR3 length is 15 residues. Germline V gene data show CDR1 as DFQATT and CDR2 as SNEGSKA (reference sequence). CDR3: CSARVGHHDYYGYTF. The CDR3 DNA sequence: TGTAGTGCTAGGGTAGGACACCATGATTACTATGGCTACACCTTC.

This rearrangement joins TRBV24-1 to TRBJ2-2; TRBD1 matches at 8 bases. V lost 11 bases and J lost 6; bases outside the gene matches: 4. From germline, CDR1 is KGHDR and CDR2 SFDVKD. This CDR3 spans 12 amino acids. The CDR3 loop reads CAIATGAGELFF. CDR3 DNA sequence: TGTGCCATCGCGACAGGGGCCGGGGAGCTGTTTTTT.

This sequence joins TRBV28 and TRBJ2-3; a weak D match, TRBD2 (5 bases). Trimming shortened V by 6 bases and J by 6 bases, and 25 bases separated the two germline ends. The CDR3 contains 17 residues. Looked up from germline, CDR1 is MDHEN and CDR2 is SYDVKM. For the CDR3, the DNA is TGTGCCAGCAGCAAAAACAACCGGGATCTAAGGAGGGATACGCAGTATTTT. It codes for CASSKNNRDLRRDTQYF. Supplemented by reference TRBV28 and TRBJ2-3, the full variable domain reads DVKVTQSSRYLVKRTGEKVFLECVQDMDHENMFWYRQDPGLGLRLIYFSYDVKMKEKGDIPEGYSVSREKKERFSLILESASTNQTSMYLCASSKNNRDLRRDTQYFGPGTRLTVL.

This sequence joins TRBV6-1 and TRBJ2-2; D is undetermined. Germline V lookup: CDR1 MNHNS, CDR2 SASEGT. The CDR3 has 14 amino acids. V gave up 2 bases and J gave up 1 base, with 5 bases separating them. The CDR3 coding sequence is TGTGCCAGCAGTGAACCTTGGAACACCGGGGAGCTGTTTTTT. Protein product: CASSEPWNTGELFF.

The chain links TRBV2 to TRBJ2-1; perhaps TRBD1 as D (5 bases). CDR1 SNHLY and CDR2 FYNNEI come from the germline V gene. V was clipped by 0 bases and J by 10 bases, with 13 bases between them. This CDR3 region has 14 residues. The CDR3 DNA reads TGTGCCAGCAGTGAAGCGCTGGGGCCTCGGGAGCAGTTCTTC. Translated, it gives CASSEALGPREQFF.

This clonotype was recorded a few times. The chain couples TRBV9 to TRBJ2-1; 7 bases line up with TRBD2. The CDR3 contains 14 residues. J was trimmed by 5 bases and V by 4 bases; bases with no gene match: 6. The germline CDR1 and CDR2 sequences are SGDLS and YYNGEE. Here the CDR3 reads CASSPRDYNNEQFF. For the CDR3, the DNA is TGTGCCAGCAGCCCCCGGGACTACAACAATGAGCAGTTCTTC.

CDR3 in amino acids: CASAPQGALGNEQFF. The CDR3 DNA follows: TGTGCCAGCGCCCCCCAGGGGGCTTTGGGCAATGAGCAGTTCTTC. The V and J genes are TRBV7-9 and TRBJ2-1; 8 positions agree with TRBD1. The V and J ends lost 8 bases and 6 bases, in that order; junction bases with no gene match: 12. Germline V gives CDR1 SEHNR, CDR2 FQNEAQ (reference sequence). The CDR3 spans 15 residues.

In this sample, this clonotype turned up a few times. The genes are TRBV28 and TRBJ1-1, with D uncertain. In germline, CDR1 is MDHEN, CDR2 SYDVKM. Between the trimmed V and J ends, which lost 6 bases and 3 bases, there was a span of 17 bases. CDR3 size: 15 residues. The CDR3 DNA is TGTGCCAGCAGCCTTATGCAATCGGGCGACACTGAAGCTTTCTTT. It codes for CASSLMQSGDTEAFF.

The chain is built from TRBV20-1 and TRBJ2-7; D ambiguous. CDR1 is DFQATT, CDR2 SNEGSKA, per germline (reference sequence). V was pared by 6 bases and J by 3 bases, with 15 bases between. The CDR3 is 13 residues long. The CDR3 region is CSAVGTNFYEQYF. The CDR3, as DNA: TGCAGTGCCGTTGGCACCAACTTCTACGAGCAGTACTTC.

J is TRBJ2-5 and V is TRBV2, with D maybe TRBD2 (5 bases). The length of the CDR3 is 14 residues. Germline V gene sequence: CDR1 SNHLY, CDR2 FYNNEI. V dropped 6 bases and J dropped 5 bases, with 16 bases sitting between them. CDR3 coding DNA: TGTGCCAGCAGGGGAGCCACTAGTGTGGAGACCCAGTACTTC. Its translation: CASRGATSVETQYF.

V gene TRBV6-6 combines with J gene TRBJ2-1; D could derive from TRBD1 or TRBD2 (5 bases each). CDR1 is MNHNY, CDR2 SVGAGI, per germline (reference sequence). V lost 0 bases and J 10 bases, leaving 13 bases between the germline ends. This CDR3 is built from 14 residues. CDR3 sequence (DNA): TGTGCCAGCAGTTACTCGAATTGGGGCGGGGAGCAGTTCTTC. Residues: CASSYSNWGGEQFF.

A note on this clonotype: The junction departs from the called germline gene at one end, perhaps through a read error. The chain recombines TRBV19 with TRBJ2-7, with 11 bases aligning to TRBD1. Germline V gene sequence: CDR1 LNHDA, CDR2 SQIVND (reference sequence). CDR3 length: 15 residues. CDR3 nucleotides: TGTGCCAGTAGTATGACAAGGACAGGGGGCTACGAGCTGTACTTC. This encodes CASSMTRTGGYELYF. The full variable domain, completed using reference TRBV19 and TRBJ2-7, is DGGITQSPKYLFRKEGQNVTLSCEQNLNHDAMYWYRQDPGQGLRLIYYSQIVNDFQKGDIAEGYSVSREKKESFPLTVTSAQKNPTAFYLCASSMTRTGGYELYFGPGTRLTVT.

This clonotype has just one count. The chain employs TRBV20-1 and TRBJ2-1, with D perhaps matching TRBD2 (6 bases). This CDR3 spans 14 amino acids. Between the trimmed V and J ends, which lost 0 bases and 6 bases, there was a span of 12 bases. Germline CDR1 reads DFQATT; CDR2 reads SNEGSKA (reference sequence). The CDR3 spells CSARDLMGGNEQFF. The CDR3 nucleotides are TGCAGTGCTAGAGATCTTATGGGGGGCAATGAGCAGTTCTTC.

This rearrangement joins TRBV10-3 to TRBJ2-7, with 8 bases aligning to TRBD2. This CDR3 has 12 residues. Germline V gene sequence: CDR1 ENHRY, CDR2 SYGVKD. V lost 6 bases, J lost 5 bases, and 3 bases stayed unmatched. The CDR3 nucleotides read TGTGCCATCAGGGAGCGGGAGAACGAGCAGTACTTC. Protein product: CAIRERENEQYF.

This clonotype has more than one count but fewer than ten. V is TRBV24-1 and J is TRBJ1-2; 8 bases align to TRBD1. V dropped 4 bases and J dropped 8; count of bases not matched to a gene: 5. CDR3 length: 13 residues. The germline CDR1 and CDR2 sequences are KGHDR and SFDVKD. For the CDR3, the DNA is TGTGCCACCAGTGACCGGACAGGGCGCGGCTACACCTTC. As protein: CATSDRTGRGYTF.

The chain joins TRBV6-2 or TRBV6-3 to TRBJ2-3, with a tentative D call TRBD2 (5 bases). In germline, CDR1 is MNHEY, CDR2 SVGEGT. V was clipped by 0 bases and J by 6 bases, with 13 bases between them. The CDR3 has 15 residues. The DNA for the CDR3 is TGTGCCAGCAGTTACTCCTGGGGAGAAATCGATACGCAGTATTTT. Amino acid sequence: CASSYSWGEIDTQYF.

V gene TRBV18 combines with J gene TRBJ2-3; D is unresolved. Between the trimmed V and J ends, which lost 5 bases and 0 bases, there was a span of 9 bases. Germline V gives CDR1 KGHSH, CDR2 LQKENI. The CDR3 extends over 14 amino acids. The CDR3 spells CASSSTTSTDTQYF. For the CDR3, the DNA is TGTGCCAGCTCATCGACAACCAGCACAGATACGCAGTATTTT. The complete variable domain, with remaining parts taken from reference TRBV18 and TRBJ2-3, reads NAGVMQNPRHLVRRRGQEARLRCSPMKGHSHVYWYRQLPEEGLKFMVYLQKENIIDESGMPKERFSAEFPKEGPSILRIQQVVRGDSAAYFCASSSTTSTDTQYFGPGTRLTVL.